The entry that follows covers one T cell receptor beta chain sequence. The method was immunoSEQ multiplex PCR; TCRdb's version includes in-frame clones alone and lacks a portion of them. The data hold 150,000 to 200,000 clones, with around 82% observed a single time. The sample belongs to a study of blood T cell repertoires in COVID-19. Study-wide context: The cDNA or gDNA used as material had been derived from T cells, B-cell-depleted T cells, or PBMCs.

Cohorts were determined from participant-reported clinical history. Germline V gene data show CDR1 as SGHRS and CDR2 as YFSETQ. With 3 bases removed from V and 0 bases from J, the gap between germline ends came to 6 bases. The length of the CDR3 is 13 residues. The sequence was obtained from a woman aged 55-69 years with acute COVID-19. This rearrangement joins TRBV5-1 to TRBJ1-1; no clear D gene. Sequences were obtained from PBMCs or T cells enriched from blood (not recorded which). CDR3 protein: CASSSDMNTEAFF. The CDR3 DNA is TGCGCCAGCAGCTCCGACATGAACACTGAAGCTTTCTTT.